The clone carrying this TCR beta chain was recorded only once. As processed by the authors: It was from reference gene primer amplification that nucleated cell counts were estimated. The data were produced by immunoSEQ multiplex PCR, yet TCRdb's version contains in-frame clones alone and is incomplete. The V and J calls and clone size were taken over from that table, and D and trimming were inferred from the DNA. In the table there are around 110,000 clones, about nine tenths of which are singletons. This specimen belongs to a study of blood T cell repertoires in COVID-19. About the study: The origin of the acute and convalescent COVID-19 samples was the United States, Italy and Spain. The analysed material was cDNA or gDNA that came from T cells, B-cell-depleted T cells, or PBMCs.

This TCR came from a human donor with active COVID-19. The donor label of this sample is uncertain. The sample was peripheral blood.

The DNA of the CDR3 is TGCGCCAGCAGCCAAGATCGGGTTTCTGAGACCCAGTACTTC. Protein product: CASSQDRVSETQYF. V usage is TRBV4-3 and J usage is TRBJ2-5; D is unclear. V was pared by 0 bases and J by 5 bases, with 10 bases between. Germline values: CDR1 LGHNA, CDR2 YSLEER. This CDR3 is built from 14 residues.